One and the same sample provided the 18 T cell receptor beta chains below, sequenced in a study of regulatory T cells in long-lasting Graves disease. The time point: persistent/refractory GD, antithyroid drugs over 5 years with positive TRAb. RNA from PBMCs was the source of the TCR library. The TCR beta library used iRepertoire HTBI primers with Arm-PCR amplification of CDR3. TCRdb called the multiplex PCR reads again in MiXCR, with one record for every CDR3 protein. Seen here are 400,000 to 500,000 distinct CDR3 sequences, 20% to 25% observed once, and the top ten hold roughly 6.9%. Sample: peripheral blood mononuclear cells (PBMCs), taken when the disease was refractory, from a patient treated with antithyroid drugs. The source is a female donor with Graves disease.

The chain is built from TRBV19 and TRBJ2-3, with D tentatively TRBD1 (6 bases). This CDR3 has 14 amino acids. V lost 6 bases, J lost 1 base, and 11 bases lay in between. In germline, CDR1 is LNHDA, CDR2 SQIVND (reference sequence). The CDR3 here is CASREQGGTDTQYF. CDR3 nucleotides: TGTGCCAGTAGGGAACAGGGAGGCACAGATACGCAGTATTTT.

J is TRBJ1-1 and V is TRBV19; a weak D match, TRBD1 (6 bases). Germline CDR1 is LNHDA and CDR2 is SQIVND (reference sequence). This CDR3 region has 12 residues. Trimming shortened V by 3 bases and J by 6 bases, and 8 bases separated the two germline ends. CDR3 DNA: TGTGCCAGTAGTATCGGGGGGCCTGAAGCTTTCTTT. Translating it yields CASSIGGPEAFF.

This clonotype appeared a few times. The rearrangement joins TRBV5-1 to TRBJ2-5, with 8 bases aligning to TRBD2. V was clipped by 5 bases and J by 4 bases; unmatched bases: 10. The CDR3 runs to 15 residues. Germline CDR1 is SGHRS and CDR2 is YFSETQ. The CDR3 region is CASRVSGRAPETQYF. Written as DNA, the CDR3 is TGCGCCAGCAGGGTGTCCGGGAGGGCCCCAGAGACCCAGTACTTC.

This clonotype was observed a few times. This chain uses TRBV4-1 with TRBJ1-1; D unresolved. Germline V gives CDR1 MGHRA, CDR2 YSYEKL. The CDR3 runs to 13 residues. V was trimmed by 8 bases and J by 3 bases, leaving 13 bases between them. The CDR3 loop is CASSDVADTEAFF. The CDR3, as DNA: TGCGCCAGCTCCGATGTGGCGGACACTGAAGCTTTCTTT.

This clonotype was seen a handful of times. V is TRBV5-1 and J is TRBJ1-5; D gene ambiguous. The germline gives CDR1 SGHRS, CDR2 YFSETQ. The V and J ends lost 0 bases and 3 bases respectively, with 7 bases between them. The CDR3 has 14 residues. The CDR3: CASSLGPNNQPQHF. The CDR3 DNA is TGCGCCAGCAGCTTGGGGCCGAACAATCAGCCCCAGCATTTT.

This clonotype has a count of ten or more. CDR3 nucleotide sequence: TGTGCCAGCAGTCCGACACTTAGGGGTGGTACTGAAGCTTTCTTT. Translated: CASSPTLRGGTEAFF. J is TRBJ1-1 and V is TRBV28; maybe TRBD1 (5 bases). The V and J ends lost 5 bases and 5 bases respectively, with 18 bases between them. Germline V lookup: CDR1 MDHEN, CDR2 SYDVKM. The CDR3 has 15 residues.

This clonotype has ten or more counts. The chain is built from TRBV11-2 and TRBJ1-5, with D perhaps matching TRBD1 (5 bases). CDR1 and CDR2 (germline): SGHAT, FQNNGV. The CDR3 spans 15 residues. Deletions cut 3 bases from V and 7 bases from J, with 16 bases between. In DNA form, the CDR3 reads TGTGCCAGCAGCTTCATGACAGACCTAGGCCAGCCCCAGCATTTT. This translates into CASSFMTDLGQPQHF.

The rearrangement links TRBV10-1 to TRBJ1-5; tentative D call: TRBD1 (6 bases). CDR1 is WNHNN and CDR2 is SYGVQD in the germline V gene (reference sequence). This CDR3 has 16 amino acids. Trimming took 4 bases from V and 6 from J, leaving 19 bases between them. CDR3 loop: CASSGDAGEGGQPQHF. CDR3 DNA sequence: TGCGCCAGCAGTGGGGATGCAGGGGAGGGGGGTCAGCCCCAGCATTTT.

This clonotype was seen once. The V call is TRBV7-2, the J call TRBJ2-7; 8 nucleotides align to TRBD2. The CDR3 has 14 amino acids. After removal of 3 bases from V and 7 bases from J, the junction contained 8 bases not matched to a gene. Germline V CDR1 and CDR2: SGHTA, FQGNSA. The CDR3 sequence is CASSFREGSSEQYF. CDR3 DNA: TGTGCCAGCAGCTTCCGGGAGGGCTCGAGTGAGCAGTACTTC. Drawing the rest from reference TRBV7-2 and TRBJ2-7, the complete variable domain is GAGVSQSPSNKVTEKGKDVELRCDPISGHTALYWYRQSLGQGLEFLIYFQGNSAPDKSGLPSDRFSAERTGGSVSTLTIQRTQQEDSAVYLCASSFREGSSEQYFGPGTRLTVT.

The rearrangement links TRBV6-5 to TRBJ2-1; TRBD2 is a possible D gene (5 bases). Germline CDR1 is MNHEY and CDR2 is SVGAGI. CDR3 size: 12 residues. Deletions cut 4 bases from V and 9 bases from J, with 10 bases between. The CDR3 loop is CASSLLEGEQFF. The CDR3 region has the DNA TGTGCCAGCAGTTTGCTAGAGGGTGAGCAGTTCTTC.

The sample holds many counts of this clonotype. This chain joins TRBV28 and TRBJ1-5; TRBD1 aligns across 10 bases. The CDR3 is 17 residues long. V trimming: 0 bases; J trimming: 5 bases; junction bases outside the gene matches: 7. Looked up from germline, CDR1 is MDHEN and CDR2 is SYDVKM. CDR3 DNA: TGTGCCAGCAGTTTATGCGGGGTCGGGACAGGGGATCAGCCCCAGCATTTT. It codes for CASSLCGVGTGDQPQHF.

This clonotype was recorded a few times. The rearrangement links TRBV19 to TRBJ2-7, with 7 positions matching TRBD1. The CDR3 has 15 amino acids. The V gene end was trimmed by 5 bases and the J gene end by 2 bases; junction bases not matched to a gene: 9. From germline, CDR1 is LNHDA and CDR2 SQIVND (reference sequence). The CDR3 loop reads CASSLRDSSPYEQYF. CDR3 coding DNA: TGTGCCAGTAGTCTTAGGGACAGTTCCCCCTACGAGCAGTACTTC.

At least ten counts were recorded for this clonotype. This chain uses TRBV27 with TRBJ1-2, with no clear D. Germline V gene sequence: CDR1 MNHEY, CDR2 SMNVEV (reference sequence). CDR3 length: 13 residues. V was clipped by 5 bases and J by 5 bases, with 12 bases between them. This CDR3 is CASSPSWGYGYTF. As DNA, the CDR3 is TGTGCCAGCAGTCCGTCCTGGGGATATGGCTACACCTTC.

Details on this clonotype: Possible read error: a much larger clone is one base away. No conserved phenylalanine or tryptophan is present at the end of the CDR3, so a read error is the likely explanation. The chain uses TRBV6-4 and TRBJ2-7, with TRBD1 as a possible D gene (5 bases). Trimming shortened V by 5 bases and J by 3 bases, and 17 bases separated the two germline ends. Germline V gene data show CDR1 as MRHNA and CDR2 as SNTAGT. This CDR3 is built from 15 residues. The CDR3 region has the DNA TGTGCCAGCAGTTACGATCAGGGTGCTTTCTACGAGCAGTACCTC. This gives the protein CASSYDQGAFYEQYL.

This clonotype turned up a few times. J is TRBJ1-6 and V is TRBV6-2 or TRBV6-3; TRBD1 matches 8 bases. The CDR3 loop spans 16 amino acids. Trimming removed 6 bases from V and 7 bases from J; junction bases left unmatched: 11. Germline assignment: CDR1 MNHEY and CDR2 SVGEGT. The CDR3 loop is CASRSPGTGNNSPLHF. The CDR3 DNA reads as TGTGCCAGCAGGTCCCCCGGGACAGGAAACAATTCACCCCTCCACTTT.

V is TRBV28 and J is TRBJ1-6, with D unresolved. V lost 7 bases to trimming and J lost 4 bases, with 11 bases between them. The V gene's germline CDR1 is MDHEN and CDR2 SYDVKM. The CDR3 runs 14 residues. The CDR3 sequence: CASKPQEYNSPLHF. The CDR3 coding sequence is TGTGCCAGCAAACCCCAGGAGTATAATTCACCCCTCCACTTT.

At least ten counts were recorded for this clonotype. This chain uses TRBV7-2 with TRBJ2-7; D may match TRBD1 or TRBD2 (6 bases each). The CDR3 loop spans 17 amino acids. Between the trimmed V and J ends, which lost 2 bases and 0 bases, there was a span of 17 bases. Germline V gives CDR1 SGHTA, CDR2 FQGNSA. The CDR3 DNA reads TGTGCCAGCAGCTTAAGGGGGATGGGCGGGATCTCCTACGAGCAGTACTTC. Translating gives CASSLRGMGGISYEQYF.

This rearrangement joins TRBV9 to TRBJ2-2, with a tentative D call TRBD2 (6 bases). The V gene lost 9 bases and the J gene lost 3 bases, with 15 bases spanning the gap. The CDR3 runs 14 residues. The germline V gene has CDR1 SGDLS and CDR2 YYNGEE. The CDR3 DNA sequence: TGTGCCACCGGGGGTGGCGCGGACACCGGGGAGCTGTTTTTT. Translation gives CATGGGADTGELFF.